These 17 T cell receptor beta chains originate from one sample sequenced in a study of cytotoxic CD8 clonotypes in ibrutinib-treated CLL. Some clones are missing from TCRdb's copy, which holds only in-frame ones; the method was immunoSEQ multiplex PCR. Of about 120,000 clones listed, 58% are singletons. The source material was PBMCs, sampled after 24 months of ibrutinib treatment. These receptors were collected from a human donor with chronic lymphocytic leukemia.

The V and J genes are TRBV9 and TRBJ2-5; 11 nucleotides agree with TRBD1. Germline CDR1 reads SGDLS; CDR2 reads YYNGEE. The CDR3 extends over 16 amino acids. The V and J ends lost 4 bases and 5 bases, in that order; junction bases with no gene match: 10. CDR3: CASSNRGQGARETQYF. CDR3 bases: TGTGCCAGCAGCAACCGCGGACAGGGGGCGCGTGAGACCCAGTACTTC.

The rearrangement joins TRBV29-1 to TRBJ2-7; either TRBD1 or TRBD2 may supply D (6 bases each). The germline CDR1 and CDR2 sequences are SQVTM and ANQGSEA. The CDR3 length is 14 residues. Trimming took off 5 bases at V and 8 bases at J, with 22 bases between the two ends. The CDR3 region has the DNA TGCAGCGTTTTGGGGGACAAGGGACTCCTACAGCAGTACTTC. Its protein product is CSVLGDKGLLQQYF.

The CDR3 here is CASSLALTGLDYGYTF. CDR3 bases: TGTGCCAGCAGCTTAGCCCTGACAGGGTTAGACTATGGCTACACCTTC. This rearrangement joins TRBV7-8 to TRBJ1-2; TRBD1 matches at 7 bases. The germline CDR1 and CDR2 sequences are SGHVS and FQNEAQ. The CDR3 runs 16 residues. The ends lost 0 bases at V and 3 bases at J; junction bases unmatched: 7.

The chain joins TRBV7-3 to TRBJ2-3, with TRBD1 identical over 11 bases. The CDR3 is 15 residues long. Germline-derived CDR1 and CDR2 are SGHTA and FQGTGA. V shed 5 bases and J 4 bases; nucleotides not matched to a gene: 5. The chain's CDR3 is CASSPDRGQSDTQYF. CDR3 nucleotide sequence: TGTGCCAGCAGCCCGGACAGGGGGCAATCAGATACGCAGTATTTT.

The chain couples TRBV5-8 to TRBJ2-2, with D possibly being TRBD2 (7 bases). Trimming took off 4 bases at V and 4 bases at J, with 17 bases between the two ends. The CDR3 length is 16 residues. The V gene's germline CDR1 is SGHTS and CDR2 YDEGEE. DNA of the CDR3: TGTGCCAGCAGCATACTACAGGGCGGGGGCACCGGGGAGCTGTTTTTT. It yields the protein CASSILQGGGTGELFF.

This clone was counted only a few times. The chain links TRBV5-4 to TRBJ2-7, with D unclear. The germline V gene has CDR1 SGHNT and CDR2 YYREEE (reference sequence). The ends were cut back, 0 bases at V and 2 bases at J, with 3 bases in the middle. CDR3 size: 12 residues. CDR3 DNA sequence: TGTGCCAGCAGCTTGGCGGCCTACGAGCAGTACTTC. This gives the protein CASSLAAYEQYF.

The V call is TRBV27, the J call TRBJ1-5; D remains unclear. Trimming removed 6 bases from V and 5 bases from J, with 11 bases in between. CDR1 and CDR2 from the germline V gene are MNHEY and SMNVEV (reference sequence). CDR3 length: 13 amino acids. The CDR3 loop reads CASSERADQPQHF. DNA for the CDR3: TGTGCCAGCAGCGAAAGGGCGGATCAGCCCCAGCATTTT.

In this sample, this clone turned up a few times. This chain connects TRBV7-3 to TRBJ2-7; possibly TRBD2 for D (5 bases). The CDR3 sequence is 15 residues long. V was shortened by 1 base and J by 1 base, with 11 bases between the two germline ends. The germline CDR1 and CDR2 sequences are SGHTA and FQGTGA. In DNA form, the CDR3 reads TGTGCCAGCAGCTTAAGCGCGGGCCAATCCTACGAGCAGTACTTC. Amino acid sequence: CASSLSAGQSYEQYF.

This chain joins TRBV2 and TRBJ2-4, with D tentatively TRBD1 or TRBD2 (5 bases each). CDR3 length: 16 amino acids. Germline assignment: CDR1 SNHLY and CDR2 FYNNEI. Between the trimmed V and J ends, which lost 6 bases and 2 bases, there was a span of 17 bases. The CDR3 DNA reads TGTGCCAGCAGCGCCGGGACGCCTATGACCAAAAACATTCAGTACTTC. It translates to CASSAGTPMTKNIQYF.

CDR3 in DNA: TGTGCCAGCAGGTTACGAGGGAGCCCTCGCACTGAAGCTTTCTTT. It translates to CASRLRGSPRTEAFF. The gene calls are TRBV5-6 and TRBJ1-1; D is unresolved. The CDR3 length is 15 residues. V was clipped by 5 bases and J by 4 bases, with 18 bases between them. In germline, CDR1 is SGHDT, CDR2 YYEEEE.

The chain employs TRBV28 and TRBJ1-2; 8 bases are shared with TRBD1. Per the germline V gene, CDR1 is MDHEN and CDR2 is SYDVKM. The J segment lost 10 bases and the V segment lost 5 bases, leaving 12 bases of the junction unmatched. CDR3 size: 14 residues. CDR3 in DNA: TGTGCCAGCAGTCGTTCTGGGACGGACAGGGACTACACCTTC. This encodes CASSRSGTDRDYTF.

This clone was recorded a few times. V and J are TRBV13 and TRBJ2-5; 9 bases line up with TRBD1. CDR1 is PRHDT, CDR2 FYEKMQ, per germline (reference sequence). V was clipped by 2 bases and J by 4 bases; unmatched bases: 8. This CDR3 has 16 residues. CDR3 sequence: CASSLLGQGSSETQYF. DNA of the CDR3: TGTGCCAGCAGCTTACTGGGACAGGGATCATCAGAGACCCAGTACTTC.

This sequence joins TRBV14 and TRBJ2-5, with D perhaps TRBD2 (6 bases). V was cut by 2 bases and J by 4 bases, with 11 bases left in between. This CDR3 comprises 14 residues. CDR1 and CDR2 (germline): SGHDN, FVKESK. CDR3 sequence reads: CASSQPRRGETQYF. DNA of the CDR3: TGTGCCAGCAGCCAACCCCGGAGGGGAGAGACCCAGTACTTC. The full variable domain, with the rest looked up from reference TRBV14 and TRBJ2-5, is EAGVTQFPSHSVIEKGQTVTLRCDPISGHDNLYWYRRVMGKEIKFLLHFVKESKQDESGMPNNRFLAERTGGTYSTLKVQPAELEDSGVYFCASSQPRRGETQYFGPGTRLLVL.

Comment on this clone: Other DNA sequences within the sample encode an identical CDR3. V gene TRBV18 combines with J gene TRBJ2-5, with 9 nucleotides matching TRBD2. The germline gives CDR1 KGHSH, CDR2 LQKENI. The length of the CDR3 is 13 residues. The J segment lost 3 bases and the V segment lost 6 bases, leaving 2 bases of the junction unmatched. The CDR3 DNA is TGTGCCAGCTCCCCTAGCGGGGAAGAGACCCAGTACTTC. Translation: CASSPSGEETQYF. The full variable domain, with the rest looked up from reference TRBV18 and TRBJ2-5, is NAGVMQNPRHLVRRRGQEARLRCSPMKGHSHVYWYRQLPEEGLKFMVYLQKENIIDESGMPKERFSAEFPKEGPSILRIQQVVRGDSAAYFCASSPSGEETQYFGPGTRLLVL.

The table lists this clone with a few counts. This chain uses TRBV25-1 with TRBJ1-2, with D hard to call. V gave up 3 bases and J gave up 2 bases, with 10 bases separating them. The CDR3 runs 14 residues. Per germline, CDR1 MGHDK and CDR2 SYGVNS. In nucleotides, the CDR3 is TGTGCCAGCAGTGACATACAAACGAACTATGGCTACACCTTC. This translates into CASSDIQTNYGYTF.

V and J are TRBV29-1 and TRBJ2-2; 9 bases fit TRBD1. CDR1 SQVTM and CDR2 ANQGSEA come from the germline V gene. V gave up 4 bases and J gave up 5 bases; unmatched junction bases: 5. CDR3 length equals 14 residues. CDR3 residues: CSVGQGVDTGELFF. The CDR3 coding sequence is TGCAGCGTTGGACAGGGGGTCGATACCGGGGAGCTGTTTTTT.

The V and J genes are TRBV11-3 and TRBJ2-2; TRBD2 aligns across 9 bases. The length of the CDR3 is 15 residues. The V and J ends lost 5 bases and 4 bases, in that order; junction bases with no gene match: 5. Germline assignment: CDR1 SGHNT and CDR2 YENEEA. The CDR3 DNA follows: TGTGCCAGCAGCCCAACAGCGGGGGGCACCGGGGAGCTGTTTTTT. This encodes CASSPTAGGTGELFF.